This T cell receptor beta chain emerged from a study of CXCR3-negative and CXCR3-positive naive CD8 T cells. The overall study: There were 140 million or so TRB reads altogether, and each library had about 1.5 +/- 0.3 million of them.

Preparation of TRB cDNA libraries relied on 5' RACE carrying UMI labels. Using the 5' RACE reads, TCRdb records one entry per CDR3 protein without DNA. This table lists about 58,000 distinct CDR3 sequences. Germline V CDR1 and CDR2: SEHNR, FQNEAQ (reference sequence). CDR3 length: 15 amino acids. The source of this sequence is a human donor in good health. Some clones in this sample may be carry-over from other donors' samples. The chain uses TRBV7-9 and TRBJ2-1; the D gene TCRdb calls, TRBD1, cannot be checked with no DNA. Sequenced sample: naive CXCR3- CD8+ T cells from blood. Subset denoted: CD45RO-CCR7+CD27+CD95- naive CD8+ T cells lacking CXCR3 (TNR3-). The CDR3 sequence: CASSPPTGVYSEQFF.